These 23 T cell receptor beta chains share one sample of origin, sequenced in a study of cytomegalovirus exposure and HLA in healthy donors. Both 60 Vbeta primers and 13 Jbeta primers went into the PCR. Method: immunoSEQ multiplex PCR; TCRdb's copy keeps in-frame clones and lacks some. This table has tens of thousands of clones, over 75% appearing once. Specimen: PBMCs. All receptors derive from a male donor in good health and CMV-seropositive.

This clone has just one count. The J gene is TRBJ2-7, the V gene TRBV2, with D perhaps TRBD1 (6 bases). The length of the CDR3 is 12 residues. Deletions cut 6 bases from V and 3 bases from J, with 9 bases between. The germline V gene encodes CDR1 SNHLY and CDR2 FYNNEI. DNA of the CDR3: TGTGCCAGCAGAGACAGGCTCTACGAGCAGTACTTC. Translation gives CASRDRLYEQYF.

V is TRBV9 and J is TRBJ1-1; maybe TRBD1 (5 bases). This CDR3 has 13 residues. Per germline, CDR1 SGDLS and CDR2 YYNGEE. Trimming removed 7 bases at V and 4 bases at J, with 14 bases between. The CDR3 reads CASGRGASTEAFF. The CDR3 region has the DNA TGTGCCAGCGGTCGTGGGGCATCCACTGAAGCTTTCTTT.

The CDR3 protein is CASSATGTGNEKLFF. The CDR3 DNA reads TGCGCCAGCAGCGCCACCGGGACAGGGAATGAAAAACTGTTTTTT. The genes are TRBV5-1 and TRBJ1-4; 9 bases fit TRBD1. V dropped 4 bases and J dropped 5; count of bases not matched to a gene: 6. The germline gives CDR1 SGHRS, CDR2 YFSETQ. There are 15 residues in the CDR3. Full variable domain (remainder filled in from reference TRBV5-1 and TRBJ1-4): KAGVTQTPRYLIKTRGQQVTLSCSPISGHRSVSWYQQTPGQGLQFLFEYFSETQRNKGNFPGRFSGRQFSNSRSEMNVSTLELGDSALYLCASSATGTGNEKLFFGSGTQLSVL.

The CDR3 DNA reads as TGTGCCAGCAGCTTACTGGGACAGTCCTACGAGCAGTACTTC. Translating gives CASSLLGQSYEQYF. V is TRBV5-6 and J is TRBJ2-7; 7 bases agree with TRBD1. This CDR3 spans 14 amino acids. The germline CDR1 and CDR2 sequences are SGHDT and YYEEEE. The junction had 3 bases not matched to a gene; V was cut back by 2 bases and J by 1 base.

The chain uses TRBV5-6 and TRBJ2-1, with D hard to call. CDR3 size: 12 residues. Trimming took 6 bases from V and 6 from J, leaving 10 bases between them. Germline CDR1 and CDR2: SGHDT and YYEEEE. CDR3 DNA: TGTGCCAGCACCCAAGCTCCCAATGAGCAGTTCTTC. This encodes CASTQAPNEQFF. The variable domain in full, with the rest retrieved from reference TRBV5-6 and TRBJ2-1, is DAGVTQSPTHLIKTRGQQVTLRCSPKSGHDTVSWYQQALGQGPQFIFQYYEEEERQRGNFPDRFSGHQFPNYSSELNVNALLLGDSALYLCASTQAPNEQFFGPGTRLTVL.

This chain connects TRBV5-6 to TRBJ2-1; 8 nucleotides line up with TRBD1. The germline CDR1 and CDR2 sequences are SGHDT and YYEEEE. The CDR3 length is 16 residues. V dropped 4 bases and J dropped 6; count of bases not matched to a gene: 12. This CDR3 reads CASSGGRTGLRNEQFF. For the CDR3, the DNA is TGTGCCAGCAGCGGCGGAAGGACAGGGCTACGCAATGAGCAGTTCTTC.

J is TRBJ1-1 and V is TRBV10-3; D unclear. CDR1 ENHRY and CDR2 SYGVKD come from the germline V gene. The CDR3 covers 12 residues. V lost 5 bases and J lost 5, with 9 bases in between. The CDR3 nucleotides are TGTGCCATCAGTCGAGGGAGAACTGAAGCTTTCTTT. This sequence encodes CAISRGRTEAFF.

V usage is TRBV29-1 and J usage is TRBJ1-2; D unclear. CDR3 length: 14 residues. In germline, CDR1 is SQVTM, CDR2 ANQGSEA. With 2 bases removed from V and 3 bases from J, the gap between germline ends came to 13 bases. The CDR3 DNA follows: TGCAGCGTTGAAAGTTGGCGGTCAGACTATGGCTACACCTTC. Protein sequence: CSVESWRSDYGYTF.

The table lists this clone with a count of one. The chain links TRBV5-4 to TRBJ1-1; perhaps TRBD1 as D (6 bases). The CDR3 runs to 13 residues. The V and J ends lost 8 bases and 4 bases respectively, with 15 bases between them. Germline CDR1 is SGHNT and CDR2 is YYREEE (reference sequence). The CDR3 DNA reads TGTGCCAGACGCGAACAGGGTAGCACTGAAGCTTTCTTT. This sequence encodes CARREQGSTEAFF.

The rearrangement uses TRBV15 and TRBJ2-3; 10 positions agree with TRBD1. J was trimmed by 3 bases and V by 9 bases; bases with no gene match: 9. This CDR3 region has 15 residues. CDR1 is LNHNV, CDR2 YYDKDF, per germline (reference sequence). This CDR3 is CATMSPGQGTDTQYF. The DNA for the CDR3 is TGTGCCACAATGAGTCCGGGACAGGGGACAGATACGCAGTATTTT.

The V and J genes are TRBV25-1 and TRBJ1-2, with D perhaps matching TRBD1 (5 bases). Germline V CDR1 and CDR2: MGHDK, SYGVNS. The CDR3 consists of 13 residues. Trimming took 3 bases from V and 4 from J, leaving 9 bases between them. The CDR3 DNA follows: TGTGCCAGCAGTGACGTGACAGCCTATGGCTACACCTTC. It specifies CASSDVTAYGYTF.

V is TRBV2 and J is TRBJ2-7; 10 nucleotides match TRBD1. This CDR3 region has 14 residues. CDR1 is SNHLY and CDR2 is FYNNEI in the germline V gene. The junction had 4 bases not matched to a gene; V was cut back by 6 bases and J by 2 bases. As DNA, the CDR3 is TGTGCCAGCAGGCTCGGACAGGGGGCCTACGAGCAGTACTTC. This encodes CASRLGQGAYEQYF.

The table lists this clone with a count of one. DNA of the CDR3: TGTGCCAGCAGCTGGCGGGGGCAGCGAGCCTACGAGCAGTACTTC. Protein product: CASSWRGQRAYEQYF. This chain joins TRBV28 and TRBJ2-7, with D possibly matching TRBD2 (7 bases). The CDR3 contains 15 residues. The germline CDR1 and CDR2 sequences are MDHEN and SYDVKM. The ends were cut back, 6 bases at V and 2 bases at J, with 17 bases in the middle.

As for this clone: The junction does not match germline at one end; this may be a read error. Here the CDR3 reads CARSLTSDRGETQYF. The CDR3 nucleotides read TGTGCCCGCAGCTTAACGTCGGACAGGGGGGAGACCCAGTACTTC. V and J are TRBV7-3 and TRBJ2-5; TRBD1 matches 10 bases. CDR1 is SGHTA, CDR2 FQGTGA, per germline. The CDR3 is made up of 15 amino acids.

The chain links TRBV29-1 to TRBJ2-7; 12 bases line up with TRBD1. J lost 7 bases, V lost 6 bases, and 10 bases had no gene match. The germline V gene encodes CDR1 SQVTM and CDR2 ANQGSEA. The CDR3 has 14 residues. The DNA for the CDR3 is TGCAGCGTGAGGGGTGGGACAGGGGGCGAGGAGCAGTACTTC. Protein product: CSVRGGTGGEEQYF.

V gene TRBV19 combines with J gene TRBJ2-7, with 8 bases aligning to TRBD2. Germline V CDR1 and CDR2: LNHDA, SQIVND (reference sequence). The CDR3 loop spans 16 amino acids. The trim removed 3 bases at V and 2 bases at J, leaving 9 bases unmatched. The CDR3 reads CASSISWRGVTYEQYF. Here the CDR3 DNA reads TGTGCCAGTAGTATTTCGTGGCGGGGGGTAACCTACGAGCAGTACTTC. Together with reference TRBV19 and TRBJ2-7, the CDR3 gives the full variable domain: DGGITQSPKYLFRKEGQNVTLSCEQNLNHDAMYWYRQDPGQGLRLIYYSQIVNDFQKGDIAEGYSVSREKKESFPLTVTSAQKNPTAFYLCASSISWRGVTYEQYFGPGTRLTVT.

The chain employs TRBV6-5 and TRBJ1-2, with 8 bases fitting TRBD1. Germline values: CDR1 MNHEY, CDR2 SVGAGI. V was clipped by 3 bases and J by 7 bases; unmatched bases: 13. The CDR3 is 16 amino acids. DNA of the CDR3: TGTGCCAGCAGTTATACTGAGACAGGGGAAATCTTTGGCTACACCTTC. Amino acid sequence: CASSYTETGEIFGYTF.

The chain links TRBV25-1 to TRBJ2-7; D is perhaps TRBD1 (5 bases). This CDR3 has 15 amino acids. V was trimmed by 6 bases and J by 2 bases, leaving 17 bases between them. CDR1 is MGHDK and CDR2 is SYGVNS in the germline V gene. The CDR3 DNA is TGTGCCAGCAGACCAGACGGACACAAAACCTACGAGCAGTACTTC. Its translation is CASRPDGHKTYEQYF.

V is TRBV27 and J is TRBJ2-3; D perhaps matches TRBD2 (6 bases). V was cut by 6 bases and J by 4 bases, with 11 bases left in between. The CDR3 covers 13 residues. CDR1 and CDR2 from the germline V gene are MNHEY and SMNVEV (reference sequence). CDR3 DNA: TGTGCCAGCAGAGACCTAGCGCCAGATACGCAGTATTTT. It yields the protein CASRDLAPDTQYF.

In nucleotides, the CDR3 is TGTGCCAGCAGTTTACGACCGGGGCGGGATGGCGAGCAGTACTTC. Its protein is CASSLRPGRDGEQYF. The chain is built from TRBV27 and TRBJ2-7; possible D gene TRBD2, 6 bases. Germline V gene lookup returns CDR1 MNHEY and CDR2 SMNVEV (reference sequence). Between the trimmed V and J ends, which lost 2 bases and 6 bases, there was a span of 17 bases. The CDR3 runs to 15 residues.

This chain joins TRBV30 and TRBJ1-6; no firm D call. The CDR3 loop spans 17 amino acids. Trimming shortened V by 0 bases and J by 8 bases, and 20 bases separated the two germline ends. The germline CDR1 and CDR2 sequences are GTSNPN and SVGIG (reference sequence). CDR3 in amino acids: CAWSVLGRWLGDSPLHF. The CDR3 DNA follows: TGTGCCTGGAGTGTCCTCGGGAGGTGGCTTGGGGATTCACCCCTCCACTTT.

CDR3 protein: CASSAQGRSYNEQFF. CDR3 sequence (DNA): TGTGCCAGCAGTGCACAGGGTAGGTCCTACAATGAGCAGTTCTTC. The V gene is TRBV6-1, the J gene TRBJ2-1; D is possibly TRBD1 (6 bases). The V gene's germline CDR1 is MNHNS and CDR2 SASEGT. This CDR3 is 15 amino acids long. V lost 4 bases, J lost 1 base, and 11 bases lay in between.

This chain joins TRBV5-6 and TRBJ1-2; 8 bases are shared with TRBD1. Per germline, CDR1 SGHDT and CDR2 YYEEEE. This CDR3 region has 13 residues. V shed 3 bases and J 6 bases; nucleotides not matched to a gene: 4. The CDR3 nucleotides read TGTGCCAGCAGCTGGGGACAGGCCAATGGCTACACCTTC. Its protein is CASSWGQANGYTF.